One sample yielded the 16 T cell receptor beta chains listed below, sequenced in a study of Graves' ophthalmopathy and Graves' hyperthyroidism. Transcripts of RNA were the source for amplifying TCR beta CDR3 regions. First-round RT-PCR used HTBI primers; second-round multiplex PCR followed. TCRdb re-derived calls from the multiplex PCR reads in MiXCR, one entry per CDR3 protein. This sample has hundreds of thousands of distinct CDR3 sequences, with roughly two fifths found just once. The specimen was peripheral blood. These receptors all stem from an adult man with Graves' ophthalmopathy.

The table lists this clonotype with many counts. This chain uses TRBV20-1 with TRBJ1-1; D perhaps matches TRBD1 (5 bases). CDR3 length: 12 residues. V was clipped by 0 bases and J by 4 bases, with 6 bases between them. Germline V gene data show CDR1 as DFQATT and CDR2 as SNEGSKA (reference sequence). CDR3 in amino acids: CSARDGTTEAFF. Here the CDR3 DNA reads TGCAGTGCTAGAGATGGGACCACTGAAGCTTTCTTT.

This rearrangement joins TRBV9 to TRBJ2-2; the D call may be TRBD1 or TRBD2 (6 bases each). V was cut by 5 bases and J by 3 bases, with 17 bases left in between. Germline V gene lookup returns CDR1 SGDLS and CDR2 YYNGEE. This CDR3 region has 16 residues. CDR3: CASSKRGAQDTGELFF. The CDR3 coding sequence is TGTGCCAGCAGTAAAAGGGGGGCTCAAGACACCGGGGAGCTGTTTTTT.

This clonotype was detected a few times. This chain uses TRBV5-6 with TRBJ1-4; no firm D call. Looked up from germline, CDR1 is SGHDT and CDR2 is YYEEEE. Trimming removed 0 bases from V and 0 bases from J, with 3 bases in between. The CDR3 has 14 residues. CDR3 coding DNA: TGTGCCAGCAGCTTGGATTCAACTAATGAAAAACTGTTTTTT. It encodes CASSLDSTNEKLFF.

This clonotype appeared many times. V and J are TRBV2 and TRBJ1-2; 9 positions match TRBD1. The CDR3 length is 14 residues. Germline assignment: CDR1 SNHLY and CDR2 FYNNEI. Losses at the gene ends were 4 bases for V and 8 bases for J; bases not matched to a gene: 8. The CDR3 region has the DNA TGTGCCAGCAGTGCTCGGGACAGGGCTTTGGGCTACACCTTC. It specifies CASSARDRALGYTF.

The CDR3 DNA is TGTGCCAGCTCACGCGTGCCCTCGGCGGAGCAGTACTTC. Translated: CASSRVPSAEQYF. The chain is built from TRBV18 and TRBJ2-7; no clear D gene. This CDR3 region has 13 residues. Trimming took off 4 bases at V and 7 bases at J, with 14 bases between the two ends. Germline V gives CDR1 KGHSH, CDR2 LQKENI.

The gene calls are TRBV5-1 and TRBJ1-1, with 7 bases lining up with TRBD1. Germline CDR1 and CDR2: SGHRS and YFSETQ. Trimming took 0 bases from V and 2 from J; bases not matched to a gene: 10. The CDR3 extends over 17 amino acids. For the CDR3, the DNA is TGCGCCAGCAGCTTGGGTCCCCGACAGGGACGAAACACTGAAGCTTTCTTT. It encodes CASSLGPRQGRNTEAFF.

This clonotype was seen at least ten times. The V call is TRBV6-6, the J call TRBJ2-5, with D perhaps matching TRBD2 (6 bases). The CDR3 is made up of 14 amino acids. Germline CDR1 MNHNY, CDR2 SVGAGI (reference sequence). V was shortened by 6 bases and J by 4 bases, with 15 bases between the two germline ends. As DNA, the CDR3 is TGTGCCAGCAGCACCGCCGTGGGACTAGAGACCCAGTACTTC. Translation: CASSTAVGLETQYF.

This clonotype came up a few times. The chain has TRBV7-9 and TRBJ1-1, with 7 positions matching TRBD1. V shed 5 bases, J shed 0 bases, and the junction held 9 bases outside the gene matches. The CDR3 extends over 16 amino acids. From germline, CDR1 is SEHNR and CDR2 FQNEAQ (reference sequence). CDR3: CASSQGVAGMNTEAFF. In DNA, the CDR3 is TGTGCCAGCAGCCAGGGGGTGGCCGGTATGAACACTGAAGCTTTCTTT.

The rearrangement uses TRBV6-6 and TRBJ2-5, with a possible D match to TRBD1 (5 bases). Trimming took 2 bases from V and 2 from J, leaving 12 bases between them. The CDR3 contains 15 residues. Germline assignment: CDR1 MNHNY and CDR2 SVGAGI (reference sequence). CDR3 nucleotides: TGTGCCAGCAGTTACGACAGATACTCGCAAGAGACCCAGTACTTC. Translated: CASSYDRYSQETQYF.

The table lists this clonotype with a count of one. The genes are TRBV10-3 and TRBJ2-7; D unresolved. V gave up 3 bases and J gave up 4 bases, with 10 bases separating them. Germline loops: CDR1 ENHRY, CDR2 SYGVKD. The CDR3 length is 13 residues. CDR3 DNA sequence: TGTGCCATCAGTGAATATGACGGGTACGAGCAGTACTTC. The encoded protein is CAISEYDGYEQYF.

V is TRBV10-3 and J is TRBJ1-1; D gene unclear. This CDR3 is built from 13 residues. V was clipped by 4 bases and J by 0 bases, with 6 bases between them. CDR1 is ENHRY, CDR2 SYGVKD, per germline. CDR3 coding DNA: TGTGCCATCAGTGGGACTCTGAACACTGAAGCTTTCTTT. Translating it yields CAISGTLNTEAFF.

The rearrangement links TRBV15 to TRBJ1-2; D is uncertain. Deletions cut 3 bases from V and 5 bases from J, with 10 bases between. This CDR3 is built from 13 residues. Germline V lookup: CDR1 LNHNV, CDR2 YYDKDF (reference sequence). CDR3 DNA: TGTGCCACCAGCAGTACCCACCAATATGGCTACACCTTC. Protein product: CATSSTHQYGYTF.

On this clonotype: This may be a read error: a much more frequent sequence differs by one nucleotide. Here the CDR3 DNA reads TGCAGTGCTAGTGAATCTAGGGAGGGACACTTCTACGAGCAGCACTTC. The encoded protein is CSASESREGHFYEQHF. The chain combines TRBV20-1 with TRBJ2-7, with D possibly being TRBD2 (7 bases). Germline V gene data show CDR1 as DFQATT and CDR2 as SNEGSKA (reference sequence). This CDR3 spans 16 amino acids.

The chain couples TRBV29-1 to TRBJ1-2, with TRBD1 matching 8 bases. Germline lookup yields CDR1 SQVTM and CDR2 ANQGSEA. The CDR3 covers 13 residues. Unmatched junction bases numbered 6, after V lost 6 bases and J lost 3 bases. The CDR3 bases are TGCAGCGTGGTTGGACAGGGAGACTATGGCTACACCTTC. This gives the protein CSVVGQGDYGYTF.

J is TRBJ2-5 and V is TRBV29-1, with a weak D call TRBD1 (5 bases). Germline assignment: CDR1 SQVTM and CDR2 ANQGSEA. Trimming stripped 7 bases from V and 7 bases from J, with 16 bases between. The CDR3 contains 12 residues. Here the CDR3 reads CSAEQGDATQYF. In DNA, the CDR3 is TGCAGCGCTGAGCAGGGTGATGCGACCCAGTACTTC.

The chain is built from TRBV9 and TRBJ2-7; a weak D match, TRBD2 (6 bases). V lost 3 bases and J 7 bases, leaving 11 bases between the germline ends. The length of the CDR3 is 12 residues. Looked up from germline, CDR1 is SGDLS and CDR2 is YYNGEE. CDR3 region: CASSALEGEQYF. The CDR3 nucleotides read TGTGCCAGCAGCGCCCTGGAGGGTGAGCAGTACTTC. Full variable domain (missing parts from reference TRBV9 and TRBJ2-7): DSGVTQTPKHLITATGQRVTLRCSPRSGDLSVYWYQQSLDQGLQFLIQYYNGEERAKGNILERFSAQQFPDLHSELNLSSLELGDSALYFCASSALEGEQYFGPGTRLTVT.